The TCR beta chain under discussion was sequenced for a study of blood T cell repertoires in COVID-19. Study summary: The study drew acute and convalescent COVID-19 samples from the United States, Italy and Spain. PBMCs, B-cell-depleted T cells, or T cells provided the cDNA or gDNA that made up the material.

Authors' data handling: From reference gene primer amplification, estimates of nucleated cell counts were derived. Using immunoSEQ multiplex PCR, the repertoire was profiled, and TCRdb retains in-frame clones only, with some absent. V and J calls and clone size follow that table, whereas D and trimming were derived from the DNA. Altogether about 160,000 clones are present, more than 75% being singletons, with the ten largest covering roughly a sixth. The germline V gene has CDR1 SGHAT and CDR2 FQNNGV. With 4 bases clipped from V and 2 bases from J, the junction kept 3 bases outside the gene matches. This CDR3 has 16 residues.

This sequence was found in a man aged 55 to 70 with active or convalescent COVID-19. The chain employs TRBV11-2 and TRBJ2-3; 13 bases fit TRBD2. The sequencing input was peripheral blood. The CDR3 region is CASSSGLAGHTDTQYF. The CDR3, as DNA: TGTGCCAGCAGCTCGGGACTAGCGGGACACACAGATACGCAGTATTTT. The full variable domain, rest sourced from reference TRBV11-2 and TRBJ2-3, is EAGVAQSPRYKIIEKRQSVAFWCNPISGHATLYWYQQILGQGPKLLIQFQNNGVVDDSQLPKDRFSAERLKGVDSTLKIQPAKLEDSAVYLCASSSGLAGHTDTQYFGPGTRLTVL.